The text below deals with one TCR delta chain. Its target is unknown. Purity of the sorted Vdelta1+ thymocytes ranged from roughly 98% to 99.6%. Sequences come from RNA converted to cDNA by reverse transcription. The CDR3 regions were amplified by multiplex PCR from V-gene primers to a constant-region primer. TCRdb called clones from the multiplex PCR reads again using CATT. The sample lists under 80,000 delta-chain clones, about 35% occurring once. This sample was included in a study of Vδ1+ human thymocytes. Findings and caveats of the study: Thymic TRG and TRD repertoires appeared highly polyclonal.

Trimming stripped 3 bases from V and 0 bases from J, with 11 bases between. The CDR3 has 15 amino acids. The germline gives CDR1 TSWWSYY, CDR2 QGS. Sequenced sample: Vdelta1+ gamma-delta thymocytes from the thymus. Subset noted: FACS-sorted CD3+ TCRalphabeta- TCRVdelta1+ TCRVdelta2- thymocytes. The chain joins TRDV1 to TRDJ1; D is uncertain. The source is a boy younger than two who had congenital heart surgery. The CDR3, as DNA: TGTGCTCTTGGGGAGAAGATAATTCACACCGATAAACTCATCTTT. Encoded protein: CALGEKIIHTDKLIF.